These 14 T cell receptor beta chains came from one sample sequenced in a study of blood T cell repertoires in COVID-19. Sequencing was performed with immunoSEQ multiplex PCR; in TCRdb, only in-frame clones are kept and a portion is missing. Among about 490,000 clones listed, approximately 85% were seen once. Sequencing used peripheral blood. All receptors derive from a human donor in a cohort sampled during active COVID-19.

This chain uses TRBV5-6 with TRBJ1-2; a possible D gene is TRBD1 (5 bases). The V end lost 2 bases, the J end lost 8 bases, and 28 bases lay between the germline ends. The CDR3 is 18 residues long. In germline, CDR1 is SGHDT, CDR2 YYEEEE. The CDR3 region is CASSLESWSSTREEGYTF. The CDR3 coding sequence is TGTGCCAGCAGCTTAGAGTCTTGGTCCTCCACCAGGGAGGAGGGCTACACCTTC.

The chain links TRBV18 to TRBJ2-1; 8 bases line up with TRBD2. CDR1 is KGHSH, CDR2 LQKENI, per germline. The CDR3 is 14 residues long. J lost 4 bases, V lost 8 bases, and 7 bases had no gene match. This chain's CDR3 is CASALAAEYNEQFF. In DNA, the CDR3 is TGTGCCAGCGCACTAGCGGCAGAGTACAATGAGCAGTTCTTC.

V usage is TRBV15 and J usage is TRBJ2-2; 12 bases fit TRBD1. Germline-derived CDR1 and CDR2 are LNHNV and YYDKDF (reference sequence). The CDR3 has 17 residues. Trimming at V came to 3 bases and at J to 3 bases, leaving 5 bases not matched to a gene. CDR3 nucleotides: TGTGCCACCAGCAGTCCCGGGACAGGGGGCGACACCGGGGAGCTGTTTTTT. This codes for CATSSPGTGGDTGELFF.

The CDR3 sequence: CASSLSVASGYTQYF. CDR3 nucleotide sequence: TGTGCCAGCAGCTTAAGCGTGGCTAGTGGGTATACGCAGTATTTT. The chain carries TRBV7-3 and TRBJ2-3; no firm D call. CDR3 length: 15 residues. CDR1 and CDR2 (germline): SGHTA, FQGTGA. V gave up 1 base and J gave up 7 bases, with 15 bases separating them. The whole variable domain, remainder taken from reference TRBV7-3 and TRBJ2-3, is GAGVSQTPSNKVTEKGKYVELRCDPISGHTALYWYRQSLGQGPEFLIYFQGTGAADDSGLPNDRFFAVRPEGSVSTLKIQRTERGDSAVYLCASSLSVASGYTQYFGPGTRLTVL.

The chain joins TRBV3-1 (or the pseudogene TRBV3-2) to TRBJ2-1, with D unresolved. Trimming removed 3 bases from V and 0 bases from J, with 12 bases in between. The CDR3 runs 16 residues. CDR1 and CDR2 from the germline V gene are LGHDT and YNNKEL (reference sequence). CDR3 sequence: CASSQFPPSSYNEQFF. The CDR3 DNA sequence: TGTGCCAGCAGCCAGTTCCCACCGAGCTCCTACAATGAGCAGTTCTTC.

About this clone itself: The same CDR3 also results from other DNA sequences found in this sample. The rearrangement joins TRBV7-8 to TRBJ1-5; maybe TRBD1 (5 bases). CDR3 length: 14 residues. From germline, CDR1 is SGHVS and CDR2 FQNEAQ. Trimming removed 3 bases at V and 7 bases at J, with 13 bases between. Here the CDR3 reads CASSFQGVGQPQHF. DNA for the CDR3: TGTGCCAGCAGCTTTCAGGGTGTCGGGCAGCCCCAGCATTTT. Full variable domain (remainder filled in from reference TRBV7-8 and TRBJ1-5): GAGVSQSPRYKVAKRGQDVALRCDPISGHVSLFWYQQALGQGPEFLTYFQNEAQLDKSGLPSDRFFAERPEGSVSTLKIQRTQQEDSAVYLCASSFQGVGQPQHFGDGTRLSIL.

The chain is built from TRBV30 and TRBJ1-3; D may be TRBD1 (6 bases). Germline V gives CDR1 GTSNPN, CDR2 SVGIG (reference sequence). V lost 6 bases to trimming and J lost 2 bases, with 11 bases between them. CDR3 length equals 13 residues. CDR3 sequence reads: CACYQGTGNTIYF. The CDR3 nucleotides read TGTGCCTGCTACCAGGGGACTGGAAACACCATATATTTT.

This clone came up once. J is TRBJ2-5 and V is TRBV5-1, with 11 nucleotides matching TRBD2. J gave up 2 bases and V 0 bases, and 3 bases lay outside the gene matches. The CDR3 sequence is 16 residues long. Germline V gene data show CDR1 as SGHRS and CDR2 as YFSETQ. The CDR3 nucleotides read TGCGCCAGCAGCTTGGCGACTAGCGGGACTCAAGAGACCCAGTACTTC. Translation: CASSLATSGTQETQYF.

The chain uses TRBV6-5 and TRBJ1-5, with TRBD1 matching over 11 bases. This CDR3 is 13 amino acids long. The V segment lost 8 bases and the J segment 6 bases; nucleotides outside the gene matches: 3. The germline V gene has CDR1 MNHEY and CDR2 SVGAGI. The CDR3 DNA reads as TGTGCCAGCCGCGGGACAGGGGGTCAGCCCCAGCATTTT. It specifies CASRGTGGQPQHF.

With regard to this clone: A much larger clonotype is one base distant, so this may be a read error. V is TRBV2 and J is TRBJ1-1; 8 bases are shared with TRBD1. The germline V gene has CDR1 SNHLY and CDR2 FYNNEI. This CDR3 spans 14 amino acids. J was trimmed by 3 bases and V by 2 bases; bases with no gene match: 2. The CDR3 DNA follows: TGTGCCAGCAGTGAACAGGGGGCGCACACTGAAGCTTTCTTT. Its protein is CASSEQGAHTEAFF.

The rearrangement links TRBV6-6 to TRBJ2-1; tentatively, D is TRBD2 (6 bases). Trimming stripped 0 bases from V and 5 bases from J, with 14 bases between. The CDR3 covers 16 residues. The germline CDR1 and CDR2 sequences are MNHNY and SVGAGI (reference sequence). CDR3 sequence: CASSYSMAGMDNEQFF. CDR3 sequence (DNA): TGTGCCAGCAGTTACTCGATGGCGGGGATGGACAATGAGCAGTTCTTC.

The J gene is TRBJ1-6, the V gene TRBV30; 8 nucleotides match TRBD1. V lost 4 bases and J lost 7; bases outside the gene matches: 12. The V gene's germline CDR1 is GTSNPN and CDR2 SVGIG (reference sequence). This CDR3 is built from 16 residues. CDR3 sequence reads: CAWIPDRAETNSPLHF. CDR3 in DNA: TGTGCCTGGATCCCGGACAGGGCGGAAACAAATTCACCCCTCCACTTT. Combining the CDR3 with reference TRBV30 and TRBJ1-6 gives the whole variable domain SQTIHQWPATLVQPVGSPLSLECTVEGTSNPNLYWYRQAAGRGLQLLFYSVGIGQISSEVPQNLSASRPQDRQFILSSKKLLLSDSGFYLCAWIPDRAETNSPLHFGNGTRLTVT.

V is TRBV7-2 and J is TRBJ2-1, with 7 bases matching TRBD2. The CDR3 extends over 16 amino acids. Germline V gene data show CDR1 as SGHTA and CDR2 as FQGNSA. V lost 5 bases and J lost 6; bases outside the gene matches: 13. Here the CDR3 DNA reads TGTGCCAGCAGCCTACCGGCGGGAGTAGGGAGCAATGAGCAGTTCTTC. It codes for CASSLPAGVGSNEQFF.

Concerning this clone itself: Its ends do not fully match the called genes, so a read error is possible. The V gene is TRBV7-9, the J gene TRBJ1-2; TRBD1 is a possible D gene (5 bases). Germline assignment: CDR1 SEHNR and CDR2 FQNEAQ (reference sequence). The CDR3 is 13 amino acids. As DNA, the CDR3 is TGTGCCAGCAGCTTTGCAGGGCCAGACGGCTACACTTTC. Protein: CASSFAGPDGYTF.